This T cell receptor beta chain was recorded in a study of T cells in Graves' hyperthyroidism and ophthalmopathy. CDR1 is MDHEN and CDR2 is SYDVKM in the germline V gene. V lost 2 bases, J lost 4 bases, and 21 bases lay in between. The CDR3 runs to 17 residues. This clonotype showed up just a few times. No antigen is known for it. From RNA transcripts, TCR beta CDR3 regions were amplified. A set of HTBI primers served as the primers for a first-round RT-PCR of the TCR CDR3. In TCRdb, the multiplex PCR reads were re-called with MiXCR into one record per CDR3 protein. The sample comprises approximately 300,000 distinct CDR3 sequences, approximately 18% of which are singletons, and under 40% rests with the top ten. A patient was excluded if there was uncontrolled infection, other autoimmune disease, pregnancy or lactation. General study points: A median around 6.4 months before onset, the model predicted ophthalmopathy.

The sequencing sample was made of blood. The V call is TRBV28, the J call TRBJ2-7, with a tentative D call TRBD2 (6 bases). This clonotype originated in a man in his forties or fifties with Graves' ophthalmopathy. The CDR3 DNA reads TGTGCCAGCAGTTTAACCAGGGAGGCCCCCTCGGGATACGAGCAGTACTTC. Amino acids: CASSLTREAPSGYEQYF.